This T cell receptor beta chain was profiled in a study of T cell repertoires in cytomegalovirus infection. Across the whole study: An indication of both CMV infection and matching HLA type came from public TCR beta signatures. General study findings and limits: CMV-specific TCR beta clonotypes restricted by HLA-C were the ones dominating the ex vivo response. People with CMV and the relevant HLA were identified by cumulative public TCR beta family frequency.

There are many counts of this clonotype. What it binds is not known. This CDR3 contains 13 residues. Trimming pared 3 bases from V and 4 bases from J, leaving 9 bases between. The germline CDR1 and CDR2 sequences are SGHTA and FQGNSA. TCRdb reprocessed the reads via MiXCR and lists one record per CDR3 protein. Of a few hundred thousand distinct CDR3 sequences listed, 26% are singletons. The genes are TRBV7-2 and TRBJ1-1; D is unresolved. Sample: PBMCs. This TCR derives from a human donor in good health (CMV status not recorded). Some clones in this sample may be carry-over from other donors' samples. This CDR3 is CASSFPGGTEAFF. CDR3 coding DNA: TGTGCCAGCAGCTTCCCTGGTGGCACTGAAGCTTTCTTT.